This TCR beta chain was captured in a study of blood T cell repertoires in COVID-19. The protocol was immunoSEQ multiplex PCR, while the TCRdb copy is restricted to in-frame clones and leaves out a portion. The sample has hundreds of thousands of clones, approximately 85% seen once. This CDR3 is built from 15 residues. The germline gives CDR1 SGHRS, CDR2 YFSETQ. Trimming shortened V by 0 bases and J by 4 bases, and 11 bases separated the two germline ends. Sequencing was carried out using PBMCs or T cells enriched from blood (not recorded which). This chain joins TRBV5-1 and TRBJ1-3; no clear D gene. This sequence was found in a woman between 25 and 40 years old who had recovered from COVID-19. This chain's CDR3 is CASSLDQVGGNTIYF. The DNA for the CDR3 is TGCGCCAGCAGCTTGGATCAGGTGGGCGGAAACACCATATATTTT.